A selection of T cell receptor beta chains follows, all from one sample in a study of T cells in localized non-small cell lung cancer. Using immunoSEQ multiplex PCR, the repertoire was profiled, and TCRdb retains in-frame clones only, with some absent. The sample records about 53,000 clones, around 80% being singletons. Sequencing used peripheral blood mononuclear cells, obtained before any cancer treatment. The receptor set was obtained from a man aged 40-75 years with stage III lung adenocarcinoma. CDR3s include the opening cysteine and the closing phenylalanine or tryptophan. The D gene is left open where the match is weak. Clone size is stated in some rows and not others, as once, few, many or a class when expanded.

d_gene	v_gene	abundance	j_gene	CDR3nt	CDR3aa
NA	TRBV10-1	NA	TRBJ2-2	TGCGCCAGCAGTGGTAACAAGAACACCGGGGAGCTGTTTTTT	CASSGNKNTGELFF
TRBD1	TRBV6-1	few	TRBJ2-3	TGTGCCAGCAAACAGGGGGTTCCAGATACGCAGTATTTT	CASKQGVPDTQYF
TRBD1	TRBV7-2	NA	TRBJ1-1	TGTGCCAGCAGCTTGGAACAGGGGATTCAGCAAGCTTTCTTT	CASSLEQGIQQAFF
TRBD2	TRBV10-2	NA	TRBJ2-7	TGCGCCAGCGGACTAGCGGGAGGTATTGGCTACGAGCAGTACTTC	CASGLAGGIGYEQYF
NA	TRBV7-8	NA	TRBJ2-7	TGTGCCAACAGCCTTGGGACAAGGGGAGTCCCTAGCTACGAGCAGTACTTC	CANSLGTRGVPSYEQYF
NA	TRBV14	NA	TRBJ1-3	TGTGCCAGCAGCCAGGACCGGAGCTCTGGAAACACCATATATTTT	CASSQDRSSGNTIYF
NA	TRBV14	once	TRBJ2-5	TGTGCCAGCAGCCAAGATTACAGGGCGGGAGAGACCCAGTACTTC	CASSQDYRAGETQYF
NA	TRBV10-3	NA	TRBJ2-7	TGTGCCACCAGGGCGCAGCAGTCCTACGAGCAGTACTTC	CATRAQQSYEQYF
NA	TRBV7-6	NA	TRBJ1-4	TGTGCCAGCAGCACCCGGACAGCACCTAATGAAAAACTGTTTTTT	CASSTRTAPNEKLFF
NA	TRBV10-3	NA	TRBJ2-5	TGTGCCATCAGTGAACAGGACCAAGAGACCCAGTACTTC	CAISEQDQETQYF
NA	TRBV6-5	NA	TRBJ2-7	TGTGCCAGCAGTTACGCGACGGTCTCCAGCTCCTACGAGCAGTACTTC	CASSYATVSSSYEQYF
TRBD2	TRBV11-3	NA	TRBJ2-5	TGTGCCAGCAGCTTAAATAGCGGGATTGGGGAGACCCAGTACTTC	CASSLNSGIGETQYF
NA	TRBV19	few	TRBJ1-1	TGTGCCAGTAGTATTGGGACGGTAAACACTGAAGCTTTCTTT	CASSIGTVNTEAFF
TRBD2	TRBV6-1	NA	TRBJ2-5	TGTGCCAGCAGCCCCGGGGGGGGGATGCAGACCCAGTACTTC	CASSPGGGMQTQYF
NA	TRBV7-8	once	TRBJ2-1	TGTGCCAGCAGCCAAACTAGAGTTGGGAATGAGCAGTTCTTC	CASSQTRVGNEQFF
NA	TRBV27	few	TRBJ2-2	TGTGCCAGCATCCAAGCTGGAGAGGGCACCGGGGAGCTGTTTTTT	CASIQAGEGTGELFF